The T cell receptor beta chain under discussion was sequenced for a study of blood T cell repertoires in COVID-19. Study information: Samples taken during acute and convalescent COVID-19 were collected in the United States, Italy and Spain. From T cells, B-cell-depleted T cells, or PBMCs came the material, which was cDNA or gDNA.

Germline assignment: CDR1 MNHEY and CDR2 SMNVEV (reference sequence). The CDR3 is 13 residues long. Trimming removed 4 bases from V and 1 base from J, with 8 bases in between. Source study methods: Scientists estimated how many nucleated cells there were by amplifying reference gene primers. TCRdb's copy holds only in-frame clones and misses some; the assay was immunoSEQ multiplex PCR. That table is the source of V, J and clone size, and D and trimming were worked out from the DNA. The sample holds 220,000 or so clones; around 84% are singletons and the top ten take approximately 5%. Only one count was recorded for this clone.

The genes are TRBV27 and TRBJ2-7; D might be TRBD1 (5 bases). The receptor was isolated from a woman in her fifties or sixties who had recovered from COVID-19. Sample: peripheral blood. The CDR3 loop reads CASSWGRSYEQYF. The CDR3 DNA is TGTGCCAGCAGTTGGGGCAGATCCTACGAGCAGTACTTC.